These 3 T cell receptor beta chains share one sample of origin, sequenced in a study of cytomegalovirus exposure and HLA in healthy donors. In the PCR, 60 Vbeta and 13 Jbeta primers were used. Clones were sequenced by immunoSEQ multiplex PCR, and TCRdb holds only the in-frame ones, with some missing. The table lists 100,000 to 120,000 clones, roughly 70% of them singletons. Sequences were obtained from PBMCs. These receptors were obtained from a man aged 35-49 years in good health and CMV-seronegative.

The CDR3 here is CASSLSGNQPQHF. The CDR3 DNA reads TGTGCCAGCAGTTTATCCGGCAATCAGCCCCAGCATTTT. The chain combines TRBV27 with TRBJ1-5; D gene ambiguous. The CDR3 sequence is 13 residues long. Germline V gene sequence: CDR1 MNHEY, CDR2 SMNVEV (reference sequence). The V gene lost 0 bases and the J gene lost 2 bases, with 2 bases spanning the gap.

This sequence joins TRBV4-3 and TRBJ2-7, with D possibly TRBD1 on 5 matching bases. Trimming removed 3 bases from V and 3 bases from J, with 9 bases in between. This CDR3 spans 13 amino acids. Germline loops: CDR1 LGHNA, CDR2 YSLEER. CDR3 sequence reads: CASSQNQGYEQYF. CDR3 DNA sequence: TGCGCCAGCAGCCAGAATCAGGGCTACGAGCAGTACTTC.

Here the CDR3 reads CASSQQGGDGYTF. The CDR3 bases are TGTGCCAGCAGCCAACAGGGAGGTGATGGCTACACCTTC. The chain employs TRBV14 and TRBJ1-2; tentatively, D is TRBD1 (5 bases). Germline V CDR1 and CDR2: SGHDN, FVKESK. V lost 2 bases to trimming and J lost 6 bases, with 10 bases between them. This CDR3 has 13 residues. Using reference TRBV14 and TRBJ1-2 for the parts outside the CDR3, the full variable domain is EAGVTQFPSHSVIEKGQTVTLRCDPISGHDNLYWYRRVMGKEIKFLLHFVKESKQDESGMPNNRFLAERTGGTYSTLKVQPAELEDSGVYFCASSQQGGDGYTFGSGTRLTVV.